What follows are 9 T cell receptor beta chains derived from one specimen sequenced in a study of T cell responses to AZD1222 COVID-19 vaccine. TCRdb's table, derived via immunoSEQ multiplex PCR, lists solely in-frame clones and lacks some. The repertoire includes under 150,000 clones, approximately 90% of them detected once, and about a tenth sits in the top ten. The specimen was peripheral blood, collected 28 days after the second AZD1222 dose. The source is an adult who received the AZD1222 COVID-19 vaccine.

The chain combines TRBV7-9 with TRBJ1-3; no definite D call. The CDR3 sequence is 15 residues long. Trimming pared 5 bases from V and 3 bases from J, leaving 14 bases between. Germline assignment: CDR1 SEHNR and CDR2 FQNEAQ (reference sequence). CDR3 nucleotides: TGTGCCAGCAGCGATGCCTGGACGGTTGGAAACACCATATATTTT. Protein sequence: CASSDAWTVGNTIYF.

The chain is built from TRBV6-5 and TRBJ2-3, with a weak D call TRBD1 (6 bases). Germline V gene sequence: CDR1 MNHEY, CDR2 SVGAGI. V was trimmed by 2 bases and J by 5 bases, leaving 14 bases between them. The CDR3 loop spans 15 amino acids. CDR3: CASSYGGRGEDTQYF. The CDR3 DNA is TGTGCCAGCAGTTACGGAGGCAGGGGAGAAGATACGCAGTATTTT.

This clone has just one count. The J gene is TRBJ2-4, the V gene TRBV28; tentatively, D is TRBD1 (5 bases). Germline V gene lookup returns CDR1 MDHEN and CDR2 SYDVKM. Trimming cost V 6 bases and J 0 bases, with 15 bases left between them. The CDR3 covers 16 residues. The CDR3 loop is CASSPNRILAKNIQYF. The CDR3 region has the DNA TGTGCCAGCAGCCCTAACAGGATCCTAGCCAAAAACATTCAGTACTTC.

The V gene is TRBV5-6, the J gene TRBJ2-5, with D possibly matching TRBD2 (7 bases). In germline, CDR1 is SGHDT, CDR2 YYEEEE. This CDR3 region has 15 residues. Trimming took off 0 bases at V and 2 bases at J, with 11 bases between the two ends. CDR3 residues: CASSLGGGVQETQYF. The CDR3 bases are TGTGCCAGCAGCTTGGGCGGGGGCGTGCAAGAGACCCAGTACTTC.

The chain has TRBV13 and TRBJ2-1, with 9 bases aligning to TRBD2. The germline V gene has CDR1 PRHDT and CDR2 FYEKMQ (reference sequence). Trimming cost V 2 bases and J 3 bases; bases outside gene matches: 11. This CDR3 has 18 amino acids. CDR3 loop: CASSLNWMGSGSYNEQFF. In DNA, the CDR3 is TGTGCCAGCAGCTTAAATTGGATGGGTAGCGGGAGCTACAATGAGCAGTTCTTC. Supplemented by reference TRBV13 and TRBJ2-1, the full variable domain reads AAGVIQSPRHLIKEKRETATLKCYPIPRHDTVYWYQQGPGQDPQFLISFYEKMQSDKGSIPDRFSAQQFSDYHSELNMSSLELGDSALYFCASSLNWMGSGSYNEQFFGPGTRLTVL.

This clone was seen ten or more times. This rearrangement joins TRBV18 to TRBJ2-7, with 8 bases that match TRBD2. Germline V gives CDR1 KGHSH, CDR2 LQKENI. The CDR3 is 16 residues long. V gave up 2 bases and J gave up 4 bases; unmatched junction bases: 10. The CDR3 DNA sequence: TGTGCCAGCTCACCAGCGGGCGGGGGGCAAGGATACGAGCAGTACGTC. It is translated as CASSPAGGGQGYEQYV.

The J gene is TRBJ2-7, the V gene TRBV19; D possibly corresponds to TRBD1 (6 bases). In germline, CDR1 is LNHDA, CDR2 SQIVND (reference sequence). Deletions cut 5 bases from V and 0 bases from J, with 14 bases between. The length of the CDR3 is 15 residues. The CDR3 nucleotides are TGTGCCAGTAGTGCGAGACAGGAGTCCTCCTACGAGCAGTACTTC. This sequence encodes CASSARQESSYEQYF.

The V gene is TRBV10-3, the J gene TRBJ1-2, with a possible D match to TRBD1 (5 bases). This CDR3 contains 10 residues. Between the trimmed V and J ends, which lost 6 bases and 10 bases, there was a span of 9 bases. CDR1 ENHRY and CDR2 SYGVKD come from the germline V gene. The chain's CDR3 is CAIREQVYTF. The CDR3 coding sequence is TGTGCCATCAGAGAACAGGTCTACACCTTC.

V gene TRBV19 combines with J gene TRBJ2-5; D is unclear. Between the trimmed V and J ends, which lost 7 bases and 4 bases, there was a span of 19 bases. Germline V lookup: CDR1 LNHDA, CDR2 SQIVND (reference sequence). The CDR3 consists of 15 residues. The CDR3 protein is CASTVRWGFGETQYF. CDR3 coding DNA: TGTGCCAGTACGGTGAGGTGGGGATTTGGAGAGACCCAGTACTTC.